The entry below describes one T cell receptor (beta chain). Other DNA variants within this sample encode the same CDR3. The source of the sample is a study of blood T cell repertoires in COVID-19. The J segment lost 4 bases and the V segment lost 2 bases, leaving 5 bases of the junction unmatched. The V gene's germline CDR1 is SGHNT and CDR2 YYREEE (reference sequence). The CDR3 loop spans 15 amino acids. This table comes from immunoSEQ multiplex PCR, and its TCRdb copy is limited to in-frame clones, with some not included. There are approximately 290,000 clones in the sample; over 75% occur only once, and more than 4% lies in the top ten.

Sequenced sample: PBMCs or T cells enriched from blood (not recorded which). The V call is TRBV5-4, the J call TRBJ2-1, with 8 bases lining up with TRBD2. This TCR was recovered from a woman aged 30 to 39 who had recovered from COVID-19. The CDR3 nucleotides are TGTGCCAGCAGCTTTAAGCGGGAGATTTACAATGAGCAGTTCTTC. Translated: CASSFKREIYNEQFF.